This T cell receptor (beta chain) was sequenced during a study of cytomegalovirus exposure and HLA in healthy donors. Germline assignment: CDR1 SGHNT and CDR2 YENEEA. This CDR3 comprises 13 residues. The junction had 5 bases not matched to a gene; V was cut back by 5 bases and J by 4 bases. This PCR relied on a set of 60 Vbeta primers and 13 Jbeta primers. The protocol was immunoSEQ multiplex PCR, while the TCRdb copy is restricted to in-frame clones and leaves out a portion. The data show 85,000 to 130,000 clones, with 80% to 90% seen just once and 1.2% held by the top ten. V and J are TRBV11-3 and TRBJ2-7; 7 bases fit TRBD1. Sequences were obtained from PBMCs. This clonotype was sampled from a woman under 30 in good health and CMV-seronegative. CDR3: CASSQGDLYEQYF. As DNA, the CDR3 is TGTGCCAGCAGCCAGGGGGATCTGTACGAGCAGTACTTC.